A selection of T cell receptor beta chains follows, all from one sample in a study of T cell responses to AZD1222 COVID-19 vaccine. The repertoire was sequenced with immunoSEQ multiplex PCR; TCRdb's copy has only in-frame clones and lacks some. The sample consists of approximately 100,000 clones, 85% to 90% of them appearing once. Here the sequenced sample was peripheral blood, taken on day 0 of AZD1222 vaccination. All receptors come from an adult in good health. The CDR3 runs from the conserved cysteine through the conserved F or W. D genes are given only for firm matches. Only some rows state a clone size, as once, few, many or a class for expanded clones.

D | size | J | V | DNA | CDR3
NA | once | TRBJ1-1 | TRBV3-1/TRBV3-2 | TGTGCCAGCAGCCAAGGCGGAAATCCACTTGGGCTAATCTTT | CASSQGGNPLGLIF
NA | NA | TRBJ1-5 | TRBV4-1 | TGCGCCAGCAGCCCTAGGGGGGAAAATCAGCCCCAGCATTTT | CASSPRGENQPQHF
NA | NA | TRBJ2-5 | TRBV27 | TGTGCCAGCAGTTTCATCGGGGCTCGGGAGACCCAGTACTTC | CASSFIGARETQYF
NA | once | TRBJ1-6 | TRBV19 | TGTGCCAGTATGCAGGGAGGGGGTTATAATTCACCCCTCCACTTT | CASMQGGGYNSPLHF
TRBD1 | once | TRBJ1-1 | TRBV7-9 | TGTGCCAGCAGTCCGAGACAGGGCAACGGAGCTTTCTTT | CASSPRQGNGAFF
TRBD2 | NA | TRBJ2-3 | TRBV3-1/TRBV3-2 | TGTGCCAGCAGCCAAGTAAGCGGGGGGGCTACAGATACGCAGTATTTT | CASSQVSGGATDTQYF
TRBD1 | NA | TRBJ2-5 | TRBV7-9 | TGTGCCAGCAGCCCGACGACAGGGTGGGGATTGGCCCAGTACTTC | CASSPTTGWGLAQYF
TRBD1 | NA | TRBJ1-3 | TRBV18 | TGTGCCAGCTCACCCCGGTCCCCTAACAGGGGGCCTGGAAACACCATATATTTT | CASSPRSPNRGPGNTIYF
TRBD1 | NA | TRBJ1-5 | TRBV3-1/TRBV3-2 | TGTGCCAGCAGCCAAACAGGGGTAGATCAGCCCCAGCATTTT | CASSQTGVDQPQHF
NA | NA | TRBJ2-7 | TRBV5-6 | TGTGCCAGCAGCCAATGGACTGATCCCTACGAGCAGTACTTC | CASSQWTDPYEQYF
NA | once | TRBJ2-3 | TRBV15 | TGTGCCACCAGCAGGAAGCAATTTGCAGATACGCAGTATTTT | CATSRKQFADTQYF
TRBD2 | NA | TRBJ2-3 | TRBV10-3 | TGTGCCATCAGCGGTAGCGGGAGCAGCACAGATACGCAGTATTTT | CAISGSGSSTDTQYF